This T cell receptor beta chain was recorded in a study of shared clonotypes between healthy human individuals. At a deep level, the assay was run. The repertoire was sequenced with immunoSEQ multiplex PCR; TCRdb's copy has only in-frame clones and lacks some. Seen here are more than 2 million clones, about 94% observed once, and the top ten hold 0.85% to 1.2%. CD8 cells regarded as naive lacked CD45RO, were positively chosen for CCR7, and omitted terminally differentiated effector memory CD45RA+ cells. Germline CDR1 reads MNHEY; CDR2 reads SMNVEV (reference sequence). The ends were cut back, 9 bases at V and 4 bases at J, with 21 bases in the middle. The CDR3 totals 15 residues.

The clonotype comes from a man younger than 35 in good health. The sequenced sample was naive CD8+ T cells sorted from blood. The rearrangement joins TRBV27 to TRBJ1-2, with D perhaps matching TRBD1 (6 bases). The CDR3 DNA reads TGTGCCAGTTTCCCACGCCAGACAGGCCTCTATGGCTACACCTTC. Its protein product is CASFPRQTGLYGYTF.